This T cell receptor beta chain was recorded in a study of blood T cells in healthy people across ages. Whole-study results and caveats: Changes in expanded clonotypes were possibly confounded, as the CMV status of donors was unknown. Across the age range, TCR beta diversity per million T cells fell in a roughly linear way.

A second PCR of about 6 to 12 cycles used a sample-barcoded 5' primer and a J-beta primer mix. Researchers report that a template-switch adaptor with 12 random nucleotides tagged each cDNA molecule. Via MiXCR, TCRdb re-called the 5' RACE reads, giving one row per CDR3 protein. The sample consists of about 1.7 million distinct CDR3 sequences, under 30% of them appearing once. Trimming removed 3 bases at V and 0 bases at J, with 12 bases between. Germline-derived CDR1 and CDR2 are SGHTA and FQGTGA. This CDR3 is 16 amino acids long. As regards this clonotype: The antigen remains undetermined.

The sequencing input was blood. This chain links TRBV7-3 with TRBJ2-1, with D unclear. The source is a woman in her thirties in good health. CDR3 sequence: CASSLSRAASYNEQFF. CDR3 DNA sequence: TGTGCCAGCAGCTTGTCTCGGGCAGCCTCCTACAATGAGCAGTTCTTC.